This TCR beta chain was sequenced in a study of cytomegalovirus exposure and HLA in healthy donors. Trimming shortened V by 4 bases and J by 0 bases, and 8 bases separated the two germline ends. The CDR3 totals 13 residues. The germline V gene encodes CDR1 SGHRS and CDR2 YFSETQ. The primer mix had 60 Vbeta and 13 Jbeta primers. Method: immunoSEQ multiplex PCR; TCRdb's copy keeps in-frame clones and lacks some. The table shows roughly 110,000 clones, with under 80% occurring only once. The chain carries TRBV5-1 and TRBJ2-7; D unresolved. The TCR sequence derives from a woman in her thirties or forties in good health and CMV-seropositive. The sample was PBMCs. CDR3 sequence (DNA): TGCGCCAGCAGCCTGGGCGCCTCCTACGAGCAGTACTTC. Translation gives CASSLGASYEQYF.